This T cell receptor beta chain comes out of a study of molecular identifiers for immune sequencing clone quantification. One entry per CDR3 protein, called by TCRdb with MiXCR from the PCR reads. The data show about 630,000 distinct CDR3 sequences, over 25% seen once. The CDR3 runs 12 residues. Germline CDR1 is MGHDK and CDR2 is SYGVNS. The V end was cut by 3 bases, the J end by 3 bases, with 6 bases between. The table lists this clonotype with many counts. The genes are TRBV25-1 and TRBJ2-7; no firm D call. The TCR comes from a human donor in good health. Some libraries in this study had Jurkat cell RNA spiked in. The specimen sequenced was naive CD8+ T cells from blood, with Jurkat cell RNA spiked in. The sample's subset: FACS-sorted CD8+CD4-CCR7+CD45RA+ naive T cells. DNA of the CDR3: TGTGCCAGCAGTGACGACAACTACGAGCAGTACTTC. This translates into CASSDDNYEQYF.